The sequence of this T cell receptor (beta chain) was determined in a study of OX40 agonist ivuxolimab in advanced cancers. At the level of the study: Patients got intravenous ivuxolimab at 0.01 to 10 mg/kg every 2 weeks. Partial responses occurred in three patients (one hepatocellular carcinoma, two cutaneous melanoma).

Remarks on this clone: Its specificity is not known.

Study-wide results and limits: Expansion of clones was among the lowest in partial responders at 0.1-3.0 mg/kg.

V lost 4 bases to trimming and J lost 13 bases; unmatched junction nucleotides: 10. The CDR3 consists of 14 residues. Germline CDR1 SGHTS, CDR2 YDEGEE. Blood got drawn at baseline, again on cycle 4 day 1, and then on cycle 7 day 1. Clones were read by immunoSEQ multiplex PCR, and TCRdb kept only the in-frame ones, dropping some. The sample has some 80,000 clones; around 86% are singletons. The receptor was isolated from an adult with an advanced solid tumor such as melanoma, head and neck, liver or kidney cancer. The chain uses TRBV5-8 and TRBJ1-6, with TRBD1 matching over 8 bases. Material: CD4+ or CD8+ T cells sorted from blood, obtained in a trial of the OX40 agonist ivuxolimab. CDR3 DNA sequence: TGTGCCAGCAGCCTGGACAGGGCCCAAGGGCCCCTCCACTTT. Translation: CASSLDRAQGPLHF.